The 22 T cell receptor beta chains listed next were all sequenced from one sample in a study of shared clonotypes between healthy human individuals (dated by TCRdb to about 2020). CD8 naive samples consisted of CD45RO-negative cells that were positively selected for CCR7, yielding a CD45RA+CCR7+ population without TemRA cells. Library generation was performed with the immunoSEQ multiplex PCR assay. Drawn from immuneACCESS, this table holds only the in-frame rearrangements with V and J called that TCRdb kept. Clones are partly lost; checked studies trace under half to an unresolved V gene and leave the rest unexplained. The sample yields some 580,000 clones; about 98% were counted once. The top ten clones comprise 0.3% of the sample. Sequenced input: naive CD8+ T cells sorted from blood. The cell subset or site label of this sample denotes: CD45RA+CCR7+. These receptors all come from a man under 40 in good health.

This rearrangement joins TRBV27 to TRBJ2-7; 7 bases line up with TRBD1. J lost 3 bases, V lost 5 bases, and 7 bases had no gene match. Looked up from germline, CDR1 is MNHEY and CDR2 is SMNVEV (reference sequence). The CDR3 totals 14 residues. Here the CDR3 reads CASSPDRNFYEQYF. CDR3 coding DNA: TGTGCCAGCAGTCCGGACAGGAATTTCTACGAGCAGTACTTC.

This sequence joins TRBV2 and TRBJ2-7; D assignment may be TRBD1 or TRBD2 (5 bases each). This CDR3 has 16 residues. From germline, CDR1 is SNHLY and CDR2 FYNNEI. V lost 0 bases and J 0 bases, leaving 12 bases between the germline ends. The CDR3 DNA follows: TGTGCCAGCAGTGAAGCGAGGGGACGTCCCTCCTACGAGCAGTACTTC. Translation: CASSEARGRPSYEQYF. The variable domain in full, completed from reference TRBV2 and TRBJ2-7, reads EPEVTQTPSHQVTQMGQEVILRCVPISNHLYFYWYRQILGQKVEFLVSFYNNEISEKSEIFDDQFSVERPDGSNFTLKIRSTKLEDSAMYFCASSEARGRPSYEQYFGPGTRLTVT.

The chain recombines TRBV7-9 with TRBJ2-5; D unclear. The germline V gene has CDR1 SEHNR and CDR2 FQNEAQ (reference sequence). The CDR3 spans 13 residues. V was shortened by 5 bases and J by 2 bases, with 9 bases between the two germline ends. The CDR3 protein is CASSPRPQETQYF. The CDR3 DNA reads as TGTGCCAGCAGCCCCCGCCCTCAAGAGACCCAGTACTTC.

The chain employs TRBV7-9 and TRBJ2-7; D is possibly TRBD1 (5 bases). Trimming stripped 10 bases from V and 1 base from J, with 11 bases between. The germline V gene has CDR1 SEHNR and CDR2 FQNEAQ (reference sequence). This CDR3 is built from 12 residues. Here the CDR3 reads CATDRGSYEQYF. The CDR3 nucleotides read TGTGCCACCGACAGAGGATCCTACGAGCAGTACTTC.

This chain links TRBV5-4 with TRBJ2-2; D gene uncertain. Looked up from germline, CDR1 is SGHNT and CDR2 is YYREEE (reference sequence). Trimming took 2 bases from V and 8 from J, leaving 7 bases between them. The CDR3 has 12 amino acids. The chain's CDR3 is CASSFRAGELFF. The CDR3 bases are TGTGCCAGCAGCTTCCGAGCTGGGGAGCTGTTTTTT.

The CDR3 nucleotides are TGTGCCAGCAGTTTACATCCCGGACTAGCGGGGCAATACAATGAGCAGTTCTTC. Its protein is CASSLHPGLAGQYNEQFF. The chain carries TRBV28 and TRBJ2-1; 12 bases are shared with TRBD2. Germline values: CDR1 MDHEN, CDR2 SYDVKM. With V trimmed by 2 bases and J by 4 bases, 9 bases remained unmatched. The length of the CDR3 is 18 residues.

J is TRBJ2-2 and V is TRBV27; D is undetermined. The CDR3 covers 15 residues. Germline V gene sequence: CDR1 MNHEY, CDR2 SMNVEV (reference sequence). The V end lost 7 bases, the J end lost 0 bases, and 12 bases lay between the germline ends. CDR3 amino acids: CASTAVDANTGELFF. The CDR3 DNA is TGTGCCAGCACCGCGGTGGACGCGAACACCGGGGAGCTGTTTTTT.

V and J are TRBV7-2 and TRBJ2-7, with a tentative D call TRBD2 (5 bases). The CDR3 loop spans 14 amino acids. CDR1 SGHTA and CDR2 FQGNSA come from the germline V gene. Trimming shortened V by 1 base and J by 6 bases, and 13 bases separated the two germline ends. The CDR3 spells CASSLVYGEGEQYF. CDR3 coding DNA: TGTGCCAGCAGCTTAGTTTACGGGGAAGGCGAGCAGTACTTC.

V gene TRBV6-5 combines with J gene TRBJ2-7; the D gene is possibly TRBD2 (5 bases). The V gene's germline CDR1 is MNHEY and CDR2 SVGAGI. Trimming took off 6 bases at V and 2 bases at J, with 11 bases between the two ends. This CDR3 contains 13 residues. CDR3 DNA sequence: TGTGCCAGCAGCTCTGACGGGGCCTACGAGCAGTACTTC. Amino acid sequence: CASSSDGAYEQYF.

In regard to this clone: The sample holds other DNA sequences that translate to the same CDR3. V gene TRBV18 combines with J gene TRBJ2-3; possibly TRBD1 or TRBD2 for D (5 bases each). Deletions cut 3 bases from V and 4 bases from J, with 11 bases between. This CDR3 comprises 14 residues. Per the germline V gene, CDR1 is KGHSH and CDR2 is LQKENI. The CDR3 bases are TGTGCCAGCTCACCCGGGCAGGGACCAGATACGCAGTATTTT. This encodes CASSPGQGPDTQYF.

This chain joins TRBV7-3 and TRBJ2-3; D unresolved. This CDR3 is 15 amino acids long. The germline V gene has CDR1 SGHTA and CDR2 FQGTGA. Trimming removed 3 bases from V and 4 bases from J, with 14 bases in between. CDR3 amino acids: CASSFNPDPADTQYF. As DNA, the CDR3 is TGTGCCAGCAGCTTTAATCCAGACCCAGCAGATACGCAGTATTTT. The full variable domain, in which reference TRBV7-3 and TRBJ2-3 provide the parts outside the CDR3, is GAGVSQTPSNKVTEKGKYVELRCDPISGHTALYWYRQSLGQGPEFLIYFQGTGAADDSGLPNDRFFAVRPEGSVSTLKIQRTERGDSAVYLCASSFNPDPADTQYFGPGTRLTVL.

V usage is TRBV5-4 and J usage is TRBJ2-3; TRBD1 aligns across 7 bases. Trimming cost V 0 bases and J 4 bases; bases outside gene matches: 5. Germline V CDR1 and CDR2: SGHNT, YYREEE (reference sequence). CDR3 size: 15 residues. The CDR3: CASSLEGGFADTQYF. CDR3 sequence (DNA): TGTGCCAGCAGCTTGGAAGGGGGCTTCGCAGATACGCAGTATTTT.

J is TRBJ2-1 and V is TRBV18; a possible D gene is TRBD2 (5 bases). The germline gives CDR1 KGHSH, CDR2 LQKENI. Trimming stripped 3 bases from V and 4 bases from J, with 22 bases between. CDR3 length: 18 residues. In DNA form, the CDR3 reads TGTGCCAGCTCACCCCCAACTCCTGGGGAGCATCCATACAATGAGCAGTTCTTC. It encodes CASSPPTPGEHPYNEQFF. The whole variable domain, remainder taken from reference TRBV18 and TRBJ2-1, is NAGVMQNPRHLVRRRGQEARLRCSPMKGHSHVYWYRQLPEEGLKFMVYLQKENIIDESGMPKERFSAEFPKEGPSILRIQQVVRGDSAAYFCASSPPTPGEHPYNEQFFGPGTRLTVL.

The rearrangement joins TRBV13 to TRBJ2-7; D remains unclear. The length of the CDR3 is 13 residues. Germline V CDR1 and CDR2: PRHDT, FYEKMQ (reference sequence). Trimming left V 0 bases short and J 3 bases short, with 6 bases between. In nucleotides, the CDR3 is TGTGCCAGCAGCTTAGGTCGCTACTACGAGCAGTACTTC. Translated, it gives CASSLGRYYEQYF.

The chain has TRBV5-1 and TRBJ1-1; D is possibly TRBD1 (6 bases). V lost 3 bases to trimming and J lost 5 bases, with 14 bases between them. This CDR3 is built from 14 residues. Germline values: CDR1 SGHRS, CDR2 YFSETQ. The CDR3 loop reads CASSSPGAMTEAFF. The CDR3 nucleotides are TGCGCCAGCAGCTCTCCAGGGGCTATGACTGAAGCTTTCTTT. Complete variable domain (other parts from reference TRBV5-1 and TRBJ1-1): KAGVTQTPRYLIKTRGQQVTLSCSPISGHRSVSWYQQTPGQGLQFLFEYFSETQRNKGNFPGRFSGRQFSNSRSEMNVSTLELGDSALYLCASSSPGAMTEAFFGQGTRLTVV.

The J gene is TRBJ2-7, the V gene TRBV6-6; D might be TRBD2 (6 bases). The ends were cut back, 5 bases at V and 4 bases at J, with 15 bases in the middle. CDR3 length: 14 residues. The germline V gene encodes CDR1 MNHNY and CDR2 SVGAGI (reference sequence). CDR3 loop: CASSPPGVRYEQYF. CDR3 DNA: TGTGCCAGCAGTCCACCGGGGGTAAGGTACGAGCAGTACTTC.

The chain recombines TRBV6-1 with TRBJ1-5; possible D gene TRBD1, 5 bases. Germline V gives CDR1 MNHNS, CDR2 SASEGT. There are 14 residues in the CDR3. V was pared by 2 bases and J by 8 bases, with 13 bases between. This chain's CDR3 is CASSESGGNEPQHF. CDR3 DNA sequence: TGTGCCAGCAGTGAATCTGGGGGGAACGAGCCCCAGCATTTT.

DNA of the CDR3: TGTGCCAGCAGCACAACAGGGAGACTAGCGGGATTAACAGATACGCAGTATTTT. It encodes CASSTTGRLAGLTDTQYF. The chain carries TRBV7-9 and TRBJ2-3, with TRBD2 matching 11 bases. Looked up from germline, CDR1 is SEHNR and CDR2 is FQNEAQ (reference sequence). This CDR3 is 18 amino acids long. Trimming removed 5 bases from V and 3 bases from J; junction bases left unmatched: 13.

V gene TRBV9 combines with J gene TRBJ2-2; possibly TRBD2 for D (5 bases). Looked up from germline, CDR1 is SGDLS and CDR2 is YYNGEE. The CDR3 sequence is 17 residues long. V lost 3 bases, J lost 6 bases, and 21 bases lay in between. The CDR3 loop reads CASSAPSKGPRAGELFF. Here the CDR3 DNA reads TGTGCCAGCAGCGCTCCAAGTAAGGGTCCGCGGGCCGGGGAGCTGTTTTTT.

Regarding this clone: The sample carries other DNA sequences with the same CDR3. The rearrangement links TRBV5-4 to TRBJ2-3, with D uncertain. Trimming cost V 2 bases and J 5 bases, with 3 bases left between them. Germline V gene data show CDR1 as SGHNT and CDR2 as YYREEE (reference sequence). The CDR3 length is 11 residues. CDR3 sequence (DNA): TGTGCCAGCAGCTTAGAAGATACGCAGTATTTT. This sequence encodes CASSLEDTQYF.

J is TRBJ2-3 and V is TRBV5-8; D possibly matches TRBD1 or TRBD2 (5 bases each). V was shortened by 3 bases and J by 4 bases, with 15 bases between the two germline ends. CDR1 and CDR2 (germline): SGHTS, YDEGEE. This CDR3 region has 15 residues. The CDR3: CASSYGTLNADTQYF. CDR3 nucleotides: TGTGCCAGCAGCTACGGGACGTTGAACGCAGATACGCAGTATTTT.

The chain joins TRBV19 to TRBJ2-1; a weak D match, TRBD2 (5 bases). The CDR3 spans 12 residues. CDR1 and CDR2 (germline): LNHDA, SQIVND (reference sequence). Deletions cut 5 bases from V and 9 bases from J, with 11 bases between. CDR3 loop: CASSGTRVEQFF. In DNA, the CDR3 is TGTGCCAGTAGTGGAACTAGGGTTGAGCAGTTCTTC.